This T cell receptor (beta chain) was retrieved from a study of T cells in Graves' hyperthyroidism and ophthalmopathy (dated by TCRdb to the late 2010s). About the study as a whole: Peripheral blood was collected at initial diagnosis, before any treatment. A discovery cohort of roughly 96 patients, about 44 with Graves' ophthalmopathy and about 60 with stable Graves' hyperthyroidism, was used to find distinguishing TCR V-J signatures. Prospective prediction of ophthalmopathy was tested in an independent validation cohort consisting of fewer than 20 hyperthyroidism patients and approximately 16 patients who later progressed to ophthalmopathy. The 75 to 100 discovery patients were randomly divided into training and test sets at a 7:3 ratio. In more than 5 Graves' hyperthyroidism patients, the study also compared T-cell repertoires from thyroid tissue with T-cell repertoires from blood. Once sampling was done, hyperthyroidism patients were given methimazole at a starting dose of 30 mg daily, whereas ophthalmopathy patients were given high-dose intravenous methylprednisolone. TCR Vbeta CDR3 sequencing of 135 peripheral blood samples (43 ophthalmopathy, about 80 hyperthyroidism and some 17 progressor patients) is reported in the paper. The investigation overall reported the following: Sample size was not statistically predetermined, and blinding of investigators to group allocation was not performed. Most expanded thyroid clonotypes (frequency above 0.001) were also detected in blood, suggesting blood repertoires may reflect thyroid immune responses. In validation, the model predicted progression to ophthalmopathy a median of around 6.5 months before onset, with about 70% sensitivity and about 75% specificity. A model built on a 13 V-J signature distinguished ophthalmopathy from stable hyperthyroidism, reaching 85% to 90% sensitivity and about 81% specificity in cross-validation and 80%/75% in testing.

Amplification of TCR beta CDR3 regions was carried out from RNA transcripts. For the first round of RT-PCR on the TCR CDR3, the HTBI primer set was used together with the Qiagen OneStep RT-PCR kit. The libraries were constructed in a second round of multiplex PCR and then size-selected and purified. Libraries were sequenced paired-end with 100 bp reads on an Illumina HiSeq2000. The paper's data handling went like this. Raw data were processed with SOAPnuke, discarding reads with adapters, uncalled bases, mean Phred below 15, or no exact constant-primer or identifier match. COPE v1.2.5 was used to merge high-quality paired reads, and clonotypes were defined as unique nucleotide sequences. MiTCR v1.1 was used to align the clonotypes against IMGT TRBV, TRBD and TRBJ reference segments. Only V-J combinations with frequency above 0.0001, covering 99% to 99.2% of repertoires, were analysed. The TCS score was defined as the ratio of F50 (clonal expansion) to E x V (chaos), calculated using BLOSUM62-based TCRdist between CDR3 peptides within each V-J. Welch's t-statistics and random forest reduced fewer than 600 V-J features to 13, which were used in a naive Bayes classifier (R e1071). TCRdb reworked the public reads: Q25 trimming with fastp, MiXCR clone assembly, productive beta chains retained. Entries that share a CDR3 protein sequence are merged under the most common genes and DNA. It is TCRdb's table, rather than the study itself, that gives the V and J calls and clone size. In all, the sample holds 360,000 or so distinct CDR3 sequences, and 15% to 20% of those were seen once. The top ten constitute 15% to 17% of the sample.

V is pruned by 7 bases and J by 7 bases, leaving 4 bases of the junction without a gene match. From a lookup of the germline V gene, CDR1 and CDR2 are MNHEY and SVGAGI. There are 12 amino acids in the CDR3, from cysteine to phenylalanine inclusive. The DNA shown is the 36-base CDR3, in frame from base 1. Moderately to severely active disease, a Clinical Activity Score of at least 3, a NOSPECS grade of at least 4, and a duration under 3 months were present in ophthalmopathy patients. Any patient with an uncontrolled infection, another autoimmune disease, pregnancy or lactation was excluded. Clinical symptoms, serum thyroxine and TRAb, thyroid ultrasound, and orbital computed tomography formed the basis for the diagnoses. PBMCs were separated from 7.5 to 10 ml of fresh peripheral blood using Ficoll-Paque density gradient centrifugation. Total RNA was extracted with Trizol reagent, and quality was checked on an Agilent 2100 Bioanalyzer.

This clonotype was observed many times. There is no known antigen for this receptor. No base quality values were provided; no much bigger clone lies one nucleotide off. In this chain, TRBV6-5 is recombined with TRBJ1-2; TRBD1 aligns with 9 central bases. This clonotype was obtained from a woman between 35 and 50 years old with Graves' ophthalmopathy. The sample was blood. At the DNA level, the sequence is TGTGCCAGCACCGGGACAGGGTCTGGCTACACCTTC. It specifies CASTGTGSGYTF.